Below, one T cell receptor beta chain is given with its context. The record originates from a study of blood T cell repertoires in COVID-19. Study-wide context: Italy, Spain and the United States were the sources of the convalescent and acute COVID-19 samples. T cells, B-cell-depleted T cells, or PBMCs supplied cDNA or gDNA.

Original processing notes: Reference gene primers were amplified, and this amplification served to estimate nucleated cell counts. Sequencing was performed with immunoSEQ multiplex PCR; in TCRdb, only in-frame clones are kept and a portion is missing. That table furnishes V, J and clone size, whereas the DNA furnished D and trimming. The sample records about 100,000 clones, 90% to 95% being singletons. Germline lookup yields CDR1 MNHEY and CDR2 SVGEGT. V lost 2 bases and J 2 bases, leaving 10 bases between the germline ends. The CDR3 is made up of 14 amino acids. Material for sequencing was peripheral blood. The sequence came from a man aged 55-75 years with acute or convalescent COVID-19. The chain employs TRBV6-2 or TRBV6-3 and TRBJ2-7, with D unclear. The CDR3 bases are TGTGCCAGCAGTTACGTACGGTCCCCCTACGAGCAGTACTTC. It specifies CASSYVRSPYEQYF.